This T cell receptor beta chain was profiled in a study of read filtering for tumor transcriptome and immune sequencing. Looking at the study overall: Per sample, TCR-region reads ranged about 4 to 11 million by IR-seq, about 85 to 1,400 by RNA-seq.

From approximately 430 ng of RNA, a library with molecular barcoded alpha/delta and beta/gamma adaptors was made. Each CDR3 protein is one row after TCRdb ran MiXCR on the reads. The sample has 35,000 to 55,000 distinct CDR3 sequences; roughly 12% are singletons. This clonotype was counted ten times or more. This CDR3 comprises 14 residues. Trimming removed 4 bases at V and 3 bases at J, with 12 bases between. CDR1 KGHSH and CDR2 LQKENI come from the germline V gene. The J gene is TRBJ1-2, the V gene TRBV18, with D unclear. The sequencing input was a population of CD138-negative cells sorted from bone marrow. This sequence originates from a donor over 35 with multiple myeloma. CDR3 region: CASSRENLYYGYTF. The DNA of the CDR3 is TGTGCCAGCTCACGGGAAAATCTTTACTATGGCTACACCTTC.